These 17 T cell receptor beta chains were sequenced from one sample in a study of T-cell memory formation after mild COVID-19. Each CDR3 protein is one row after TCRdb ran MiXCR on the 5' RACE reads. Of about 560,000 distinct CDR3 sequences listed, around 16% were seen once; the top ten hold about 7.5%. Input material: PBMCs or a T cell subset sorted from them (not recorded which). These receptors originate from an adult woman who had mild COVID-19 (a few samples of this study predate the infection). Cell type and time point are not known.

This clonotype was detected many times. This sequence joins TRBV10-3 and TRBJ2-3, with D unclear. V was pared by 3 bases and J by 0 bases, with 10 bases between. Germline CDR1 reads ENHRY; CDR2 reads SYGVKD. This CDR3 contains 15 residues. The CDR3 coding sequence is TGTGCCATCAGTGATAAACCGACAAGCACAGATACGCAGTATTTT. This gives the protein CAISDKPTSTDTQYF.

V is TRBV24-1 and J is TRBJ2-1; TRBD1 matches at 9 bases. The CDR3 sequence is 16 residues long. The junction had 10 bases not matched to a gene; V was cut back by 4 bases and J by 7 bases. Germline CDR1 KGHDR, CDR2 SFDVKD. The CDR3 nucleotides read TGTGCCACCAGTGACCGAGGGACAGGGCTCAGGAATGAGCAGTTCTTC. Amino acid sequence: CATSDRGTGLRNEQFF.

V is TRBV6-2 or TRBV6-3 and J is TRBJ2-7, with TRBD2 as a possible D gene (6 bases). The germline V gene encodes CDR1 MNHEY and CDR2 SVGEGT. The CDR3 runs to 13 residues. V was cut by 11 bases and J by 2 bases, with 16 bases left in between. The chain's CDR3 is CAARGMVTYEQYF. As DNA, the CDR3 is TGTGCCGCCCGGGGGATGGTTACCTACGAGCAGTACTTC.

The CDR3 reads CASSLVGGAFFEQYF. The CDR3 region has the DNA TGTGCCAGCAGCTTAGTGGGGGGCGCATTCTTCGAGCAGTACTTC. The chain carries TRBV13 and TRBJ2-7; the D call may be TRBD1 or TRBD2 (6 bases each). V lost 1 base and J lost 6, with 16 bases in between. Per the germline V gene, CDR1 is PRHDT and CDR2 is FYEKMQ (reference sequence). The CDR3 extends over 15 amino acids.

This clonotype was seen a few times. The genes are TRBV5-6 and TRBJ2-7; possible D gene TRBD1, 6 bases. V was trimmed by 2 bases and J by 3 bases, leaving 12 bases between them. From germline, CDR1 is SGHDT and CDR2 YYEEEE. CDR3 length: 14 amino acids. The CDR3 DNA reads as TGTGCCAGCAGCTTCCAGGGACAATACTACGAGCAGTACTTC. This gives the protein CASSFQGQYYEQYF.

V gene TRBV14 combines with J gene TRBJ1-1; D is perhaps TRBD1 (5 bases). There are 13 residues in the CDR3. Germline V gives CDR1 SGHDN, CDR2 FVKESK. The V end was cut by 0 bases, the J end by 10 bases, with 12 bases between. The CDR3 coding sequence is TGTGCCAGCAGCCAAGATTGGGGCGAGGTAGCTTTCTTT. Translation: CASSQDWGEVAFF.

CDR3 loop: CASSLGGWGDTNEQFF. The CDR3 region has the DNA TGTGCCAGCAGCTTAGGAGGCTGGGGAGATACGAATGAGCAGTTCTTC. The chain uses TRBV11-3 and TRBJ2-1; the D gene is possibly TRBD2 (5 bases). Germline V gives CDR1 SGHNT, CDR2 YENEEA. Between the trimmed V and J ends, which lost 1 base and 7 bases, there was a span of 17 bases. This CDR3 is 16 amino acids long.

This chain uses TRBV7-8 with TRBJ2-6, with TRBD1 matching over 7 bases. Germline values: CDR1 SGHVS, CDR2 FQNEAQ. J gave up 0 bases and V 5 bases, and 13 bases lay outside the gene matches. The CDR3 contains 19 residues. CDR3 amino acids: CASSPQATGQYSGANVLTF. CDR3 sequence (DNA): TGTGCCAGCAGCCCGCAGGCTACGGGACAGTACTCTGGGGCCAACGTCCTGACTTTC.

The chain is built from TRBV7-6 and TRBJ2-7; D ambiguous. This CDR3 is 17 amino acids long. CDR1 SGHVS and CDR2 FNYEAQ come from the germline V gene. The V end was cut by 0 bases, the J end by 0 bases, with 15 bases between. CDR3 residues: CASSLAGSGRISYEQYF. The CDR3 nucleotides read TGTGCCAGCAGCTTAGCGGGGTCCGGTCGGATCTCCTACGAGCAGTACTTC. Using reference TRBV7-6 and TRBJ2-7 for the parts outside the CDR3, the full variable domain is GAGVSQSPRYKVTKRGQDVALRCDPISGHVSLYWYRQALGQGPEFLTYFNYEAQQDKSGLPNDRFSAERPEGSISTLTIQRTEQRDSAMYRCASSLAGSGRISYEQYFGPGTRLTVT.

The gene calls are TRBV12-3 or TRBV12-4 and TRBJ2-7, with 9 bases fitting TRBD1. V shed 4 bases, J shed 6 bases, and the junction held 10 bases outside the gene matches. The CDR3 length is 15 residues. CDR3 region: CASSSQGTGTVEQYF. The CDR3 coding sequence is TGTGCCAGCAGTTCACAGGGGACAGGGACGGTCGAGCAGTACTTC.

The rearrangement uses TRBV7-2 and TRBJ1-4, with D unclear. The ends were cut back, 2 bases at V and 13 bases at J, with 11 bases in the middle. Germline V gives CDR1 SGHTA, CDR2 FQGNSA. The CDR3 runs 12 residues. CDR3: CASSLSASRLFF. CDR3 sequence (DNA): TGTGCCAGCAGCTTATCGGCGTCGAGACTGTTTTTT.

This clonotype was seen only a few times. The CDR3 region is CASSENPDDRESHAGMGNEQFF. In nucleotides, the CDR3 is TGTGCCAGCAGTGAAAATCCGGACGACAGGGAGTCCCACGCGGGGATGGGGAATGAGCAGTTCTTC. This sequence joins TRBV25-1 and TRBJ2-1, with D possibly TRBD1 on 7 matching bases. CDR1 and CDR2 (germline): MGHDK, SYGVNS. Trimming took 2 bases from V and 7 from J, leaving 36 bases between them. The CDR3 loop spans 22 amino acids.

The chain joins TRBV2 to TRBJ1-2; 8 bases are a match to TRBD1. Germline loops: CDR1 SNHLY, CDR2 FYNNEI. The CDR3 has 14 residues. Trimming at V came to 7 bases and at J to 6 bases, leaving 10 bases not matched to a gene. CDR3 residues: CASTGQGKVNGYTF. DNA for the CDR3: TGTGCCAGCACTGGACAGGGAAAAGTTAATGGCTACACCTTC.

The gene calls are TRBV5-4 and TRBJ1-2; 7 nucleotides agree with TRBD1. Losses at the gene ends were 5 bases for V and 2 bases for J; bases not matched to a gene: 3. Germline V gene lookup returns CDR1 SGHNT and CDR2 YYREEE (reference sequence). The CDR3 has 13 residues. The CDR3 nucleotides are TGTGCCAGCAGGTTACAGGGGAACTATGGCTACACCTTC. Protein product: CASRLQGNYGYTF.

This clonotype was detected a few times. The chain couples TRBV7-9 to TRBJ2-1; D not certain. Trimming stripped 5 bases from V and 0 bases from J, with 14 bases between. This CDR3 is 16 amino acids long. The germline gives CDR1 SEHNR, CDR2 FQNEAQ (reference sequence). CDR3 nucleotide sequence: TGTGCCAGCAGCGCCGATTGGGCGAGCTCCTACAATGAGCAGTTCTTC. It yields the protein CASSADWASSYNEQFF.

This clonotype has more than one count but fewer than ten. The chain is built from TRBV5-1 and TRBJ1-1; D gene ambiguous. CDR3 size: 16 residues. Trimming removed 2 bases from V and 5 bases from J, with 19 bases in between. Germline V gives CDR1 SGHRS, CDR2 YFSETQ. CDR3 sequence: CASSLSGSLLTTEAFF. The CDR3 nucleotides read TGCGCCAGCAGCTTATCGGGAAGCTTATTAACAACTGAAGCTTTCTTT.

The V gene is TRBV3-1, the J gene TRBJ2-5; weak D call: TRBD1 (6 bases). Looked up from germline, CDR1 is LGHDT and CDR2 is YNNKEL (reference sequence). V was shortened by 3 bases and J by 5 bases, with 22 bases between the two germline ends. This CDR3 has 17 amino acids. The CDR3 region is CASSQGTGTCVWETQYF. CDR3 nucleotide sequence: TGTGCCAGCAGCCAGGGGACCGGGACATGTGTATGGGAGACCCAGTACTTC.